The clone carrying this T cell receptor beta chain was found a few times. TCRdb passed the 5' RACE reads through MiXCR, listing each CDR3 protein once. The repertoire holds roughly 72,000 distinct CDR3 sequences, with roughly 13% as singletons. The data were obtained in a study of early T cells in non-severe SARS-CoV-2 infection. The receptor comes from an adult who was a healthcare worker with PCR-confirmed SARS-CoV-2 infection or an uninfected control (not recorded which). Material for sequencing was whole blood.

This CDR3 reads CASSDAHHEQYF. The CDR3 coding sequence is TGTGCCAGCAGCGACGCCCACCACGAGCAGTACTTC. V is TRBV5-6 and J is TRBJ2-7; D not resolved. This CDR3 comprises 12 residues. V was trimmed by 4 bases and J by 5 bases, leaving 10 bases between them. The V gene's germline CDR1 is SGHDT and CDR2 YYEEEE.